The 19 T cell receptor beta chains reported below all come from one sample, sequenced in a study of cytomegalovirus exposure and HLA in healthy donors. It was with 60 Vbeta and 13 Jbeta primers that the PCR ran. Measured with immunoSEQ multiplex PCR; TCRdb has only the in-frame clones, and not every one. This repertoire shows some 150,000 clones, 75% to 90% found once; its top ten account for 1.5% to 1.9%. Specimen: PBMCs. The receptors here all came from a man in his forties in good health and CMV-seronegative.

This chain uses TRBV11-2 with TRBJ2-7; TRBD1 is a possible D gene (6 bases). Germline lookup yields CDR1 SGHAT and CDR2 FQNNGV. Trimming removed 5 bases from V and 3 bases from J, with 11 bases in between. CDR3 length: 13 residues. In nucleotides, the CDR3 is TGTGCCAGCAGCCCCGACAGGAACTACGAGCAGTACTTC. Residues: CASSPDRNYEQYF.

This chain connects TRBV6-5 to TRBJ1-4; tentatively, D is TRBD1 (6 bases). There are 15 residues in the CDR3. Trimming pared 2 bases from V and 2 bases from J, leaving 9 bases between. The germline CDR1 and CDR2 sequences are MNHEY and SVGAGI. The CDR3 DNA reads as TGTGCCAGCAGTTACCGGGGGGCGACTAATGAAAAACTGTTTTTT. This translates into CASSYRGATNEKLFF.

CDR3 DNA sequence: TGTGCCAGTAGACACGGACAGGGTGGATATGGCTACACCTTC. It translates to CASRHGQGGYGYTF. The chain couples TRBV19 to TRBJ1-2; TRBD1 matches at 8 bases. Per the germline V gene, CDR1 is LNHDA and CDR2 is SQIVND (reference sequence). The CDR3 is 14 residues long. After removal of 6 bases from V and 5 bases from J, the junction contained 8 bases not matched to a gene.

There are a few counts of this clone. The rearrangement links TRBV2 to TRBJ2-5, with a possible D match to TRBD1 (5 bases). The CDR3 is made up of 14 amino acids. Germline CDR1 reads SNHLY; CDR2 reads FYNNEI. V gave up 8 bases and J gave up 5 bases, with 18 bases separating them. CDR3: CASHINSQGETQYF. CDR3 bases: TGTGCCAGCCACATAAACTCCCAGGGCGAGACCCAGTACTTC.

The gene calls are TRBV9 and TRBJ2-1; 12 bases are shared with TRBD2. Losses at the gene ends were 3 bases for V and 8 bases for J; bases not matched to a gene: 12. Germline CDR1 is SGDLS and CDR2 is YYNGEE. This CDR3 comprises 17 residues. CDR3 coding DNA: TGTGCCAGCAGCGGAGCCCTCACTAGCGGGAGGTTGGATGAGCAGTTCTTC. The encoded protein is CASSGALTSGRLDEQFF. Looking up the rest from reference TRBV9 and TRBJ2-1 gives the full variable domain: DSGVTQTPKHLITATGQRVTLRCSPRSGDLSVYWYQQSLDQGLQFLIQYYNGEERAKGNILERFSAQQFPDLHSELNLSSLELGDSALYFCASSGALTSGRLDEQFFGPGTRLTVL.

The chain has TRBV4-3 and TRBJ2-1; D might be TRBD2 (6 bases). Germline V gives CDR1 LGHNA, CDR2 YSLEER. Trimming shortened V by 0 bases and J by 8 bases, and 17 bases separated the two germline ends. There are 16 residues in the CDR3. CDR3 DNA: TGCGCCAGCAGCCAAGAAGATGAGGGACTGCTGGATGAGCAGTTCTTC. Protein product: CASSQEDEGLLDEQFF.

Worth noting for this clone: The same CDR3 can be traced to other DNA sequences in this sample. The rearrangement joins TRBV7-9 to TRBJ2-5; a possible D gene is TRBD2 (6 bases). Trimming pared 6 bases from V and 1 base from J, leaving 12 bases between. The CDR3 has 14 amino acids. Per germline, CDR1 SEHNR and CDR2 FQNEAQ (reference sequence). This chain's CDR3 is CASRRGDSQETQYF. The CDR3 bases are TGTGCCAGCAGGCGAGGGGACTCCCAAGAGACCCAGTACTTC. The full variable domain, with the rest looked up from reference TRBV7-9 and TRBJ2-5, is DTGVSQNPRHKITKRGQNVTFRCDPISEHNRLYWYRQTLGQGPEFLTYFQNEAQLEKSRLLSDRFSAERPKGSFSTLEIQRTEQGDSAMYLCASRRGDSQETQYFGPGTRLLVL.

CDR3 residues: CSVDPTGNQQETQYF. In DNA form, the CDR3 reads TGCAGCGTTGACCCGACAGGGAACCAGCAAGAGACCCAGTACTTC. The V call is TRBV29-1, the J call TRBJ2-5, with 7 nucleotides matching TRBD1. The trim removed 3 bases at V and 2 bases at J, leaving 9 bases unmatched. Germline V gene sequence: CDR1 SQVTM, CDR2 ANQGSEA. The CDR3 length is 15 residues.

Here the CDR3 DNA reads TGTGCCAGTAGAAAGCCGGGGGGGAGTGGTGAAAAACTGTTTTTT. Encoded protein: CASRKPGGSGEKLFF. This chain connects TRBV19 to TRBJ1-4; weak D call: TRBD1 (5 bases). Per germline, CDR1 LNHDA and CDR2 SQIVND (reference sequence). This CDR3 contains 15 residues. Deletions cut 6 bases from V and 7 bases from J, with 18 bases between.

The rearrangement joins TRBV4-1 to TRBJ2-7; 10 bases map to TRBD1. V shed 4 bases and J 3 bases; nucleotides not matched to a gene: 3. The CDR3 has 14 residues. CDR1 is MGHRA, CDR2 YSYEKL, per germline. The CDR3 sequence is CASSPGQGNYEQYF. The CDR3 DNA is TGCGCCAGCAGCCCGGGACAGGGGAACTACGAGCAGTACTTC.

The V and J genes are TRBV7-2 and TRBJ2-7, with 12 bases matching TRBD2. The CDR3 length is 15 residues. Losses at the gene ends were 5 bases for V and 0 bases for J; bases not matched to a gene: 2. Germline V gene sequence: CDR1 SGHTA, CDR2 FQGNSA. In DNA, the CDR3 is TGTGCCAGCAGCCCTAGCGGGGGGGCCTCCTACGAGCAGTACTTC. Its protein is CASSPSGGASYEQYF.

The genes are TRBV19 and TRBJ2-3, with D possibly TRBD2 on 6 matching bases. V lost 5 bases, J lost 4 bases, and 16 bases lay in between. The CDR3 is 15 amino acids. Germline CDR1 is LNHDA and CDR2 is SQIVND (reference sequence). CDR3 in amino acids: CASSLREVRPDTQYF. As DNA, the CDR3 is TGTGCCAGTAGTTTAAGGGAGGTCAGGCCAGATACGCAGTATTTT.

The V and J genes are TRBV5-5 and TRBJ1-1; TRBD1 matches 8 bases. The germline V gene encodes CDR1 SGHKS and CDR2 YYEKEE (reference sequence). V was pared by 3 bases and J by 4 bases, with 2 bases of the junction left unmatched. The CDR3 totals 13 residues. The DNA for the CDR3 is TGTGCCAGCAGCTGGACAGGGTCCACTGAAGCTTTCTTT. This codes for CASSWTGSTEAFF. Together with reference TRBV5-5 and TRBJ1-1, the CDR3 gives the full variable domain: DAGVTQSPTHLIKTRGQQVTLRCSPISGHKSVSWYQQVLGQGPQFIFQYYEKEERGRGNFPDRFSARQFPNYSSELNVNALLLGDSALYLCASSWTGSTEAFFGQGTRLTVV.

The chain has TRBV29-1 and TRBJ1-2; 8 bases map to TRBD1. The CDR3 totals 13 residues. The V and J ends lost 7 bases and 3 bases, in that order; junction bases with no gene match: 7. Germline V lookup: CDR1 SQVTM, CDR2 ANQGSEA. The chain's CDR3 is CSARQGRYYGYTF. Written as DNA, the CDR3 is TGCAGCGCTCGACAGGGGCGTTACTATGGCTACACCTTC.

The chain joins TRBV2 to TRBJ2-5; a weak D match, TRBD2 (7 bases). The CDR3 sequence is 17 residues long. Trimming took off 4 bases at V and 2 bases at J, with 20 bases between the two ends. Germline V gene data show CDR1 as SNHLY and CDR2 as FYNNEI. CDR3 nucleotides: TGTGCCAGCAGTGCTGGGACGGGGGGCCGACTACAAGAGACCCAGTACTTC. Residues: CASSAGTGGRLQETQYF.

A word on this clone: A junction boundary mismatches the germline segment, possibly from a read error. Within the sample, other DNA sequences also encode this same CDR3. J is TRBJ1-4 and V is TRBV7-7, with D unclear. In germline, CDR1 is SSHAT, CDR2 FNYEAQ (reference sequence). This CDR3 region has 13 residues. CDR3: CASSLAPGEKLFF. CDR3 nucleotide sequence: TGTGCTAGCAGCTTAGCACCGGGTGAAAAACTGTTTTTT.

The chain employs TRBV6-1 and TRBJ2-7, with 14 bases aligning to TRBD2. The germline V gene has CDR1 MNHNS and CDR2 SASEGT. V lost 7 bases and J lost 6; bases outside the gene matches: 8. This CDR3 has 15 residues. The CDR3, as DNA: TGTGCCAGCATCCCGGGACTAGCGGGAGTTCTCGAGCAGTACTTC. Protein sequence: CASIPGLAGVLEQYF.

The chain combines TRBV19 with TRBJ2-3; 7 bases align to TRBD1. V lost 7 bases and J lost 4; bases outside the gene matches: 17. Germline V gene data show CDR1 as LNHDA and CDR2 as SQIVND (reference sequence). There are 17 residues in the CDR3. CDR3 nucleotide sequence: TGTGCCAGTAACGTGATCTGGGCACAGGGGTCGGCAGATACGCAGTATTTT. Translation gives CASNVIWAQGSADTQYF.

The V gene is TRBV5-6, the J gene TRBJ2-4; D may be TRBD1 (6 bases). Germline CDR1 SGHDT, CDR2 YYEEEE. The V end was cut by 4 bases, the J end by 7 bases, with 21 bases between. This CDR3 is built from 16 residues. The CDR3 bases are TGTGCCAGCAGCCCCTCAGGGGCTGTAGTAAGGAACATTCAGTACTTC. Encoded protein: CASSPSGAVVRNIQYF. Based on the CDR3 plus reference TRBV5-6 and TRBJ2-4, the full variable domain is DAGVTQSPTHLIKTRGQQVTLRCSPKSGHDTVSWYQQALGQGPQFIFQYYEEEERQRGNFPDRFSGHQFPNYSSELNVNALLLGDSALYLCASSPSGAVVRNIQYFGAGTRLSVL.